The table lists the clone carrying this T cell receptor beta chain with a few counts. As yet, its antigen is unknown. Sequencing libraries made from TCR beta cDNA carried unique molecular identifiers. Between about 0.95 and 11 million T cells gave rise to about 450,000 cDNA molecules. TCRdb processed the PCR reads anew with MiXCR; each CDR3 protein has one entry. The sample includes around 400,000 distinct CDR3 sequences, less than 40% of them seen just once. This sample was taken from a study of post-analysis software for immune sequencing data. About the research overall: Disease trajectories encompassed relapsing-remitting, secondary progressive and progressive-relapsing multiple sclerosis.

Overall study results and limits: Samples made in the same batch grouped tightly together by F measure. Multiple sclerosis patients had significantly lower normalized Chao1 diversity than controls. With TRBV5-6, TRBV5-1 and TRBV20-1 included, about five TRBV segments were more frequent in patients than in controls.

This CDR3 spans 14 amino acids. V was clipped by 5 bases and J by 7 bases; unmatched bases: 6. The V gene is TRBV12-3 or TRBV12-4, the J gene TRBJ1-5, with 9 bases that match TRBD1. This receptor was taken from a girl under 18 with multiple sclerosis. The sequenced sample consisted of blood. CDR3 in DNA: TGTGCCAGCAGTGGGACAGGGAGCAGGCAGCCCCAGCATTTT. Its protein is CASSGTGSRQPQHF.